Each of the 31 T cell receptor beta chains below was sequenced from the same sample in a study of cytomegalovirus exposure and HLA in healthy donors. The PCR had 60 Vbeta and 13 Jbeta primers. The repertoire was sequenced with immunoSEQ multiplex PCR; TCRdb's copy has only in-frame clones and lacks some. This table has around 190,000 clones, about nine tenths appearing once. Sequenced sample: PBMCs. All receptors come from a boy between 2 and 10 years old in good health and CMV-seronegative.

The rearrangement links TRBV7-9 to TRBJ1-2; 10 bases map to TRBD1. CDR1 is SEHNR, CDR2 FQNEAQ, per germline (reference sequence). J lost 3 bases, V lost 5 bases, and 12 bases had no gene match. The CDR3 is 17 amino acids. Written as DNA, the CDR3 is TGTGCCAGCAGCCCACCCCCCCGGGACAGGGGCGACTATGGCTACACCTTC. Residues: CASSPPPRDRGDYGYTF.

The J gene is TRBJ2-7, the V gene TRBV2, with 9 bases that match TRBD1. Per germline, CDR1 SNHLY and CDR2 FYNNEI. J was trimmed by 3 bases and V by 8 bases; bases with no gene match: 5. The CDR3 is 13 residues long. This CDR3 is CASARQGGYEQYF. The CDR3, as DNA: TGTGCCAGCGCTAGACAGGGGGGCTACGAGCAGTACTTC.

This clone was seen a single time. The genes are TRBV27 and TRBJ2-1; 9 nucleotides agree with TRBD2. Unmatched junction bases numbered 11, after V lost 2 bases and J lost 9 bases. The CDR3 runs to 16 residues. Per the germline V gene, CDR1 is MNHEY and CDR2 is SMNVEV (reference sequence). The DNA for the CDR3 is TGTGCCAGCAGTTTAGATTTGGCGGGAGGGCAGGGTGAGCAGTTCTTC. It encodes CASSLDLAGGQGEQFF.

The chain has TRBV2 and TRBJ1-2; D might be TRBD1 (5 bases). Germline V gene lookup returns CDR1 SNHLY and CDR2 FYNNEI. The CDR3 loop spans 13 amino acids. The germline V and J ends were trimmed by 2 bases and 8 bases, with 12 bases remaining between them. The chain's CDR3 is CASSEPLGGGYTF. In DNA, the CDR3 is TGTGCCAGCAGTGAACCTCTCGGGGGAGGCTACACCTTC.

This sequence joins TRBV7-2 and TRBJ2-4, with TRBD2 matching 10 bases. The CDR3 consists of 18 residues. CDR1 and CDR2 (germline): SGHTA, FQGNSA. Germline trimming cut 1 base from V and 2 bases from J; bases unmatched to any gene: 8. The CDR3 coding sequence is TGTGCCAGCAGCTTAGGTCAGGCTAGCGGGAGACCCAAAAACATTCAGTACTTC. It specifies CASSLGQASGRPKNIQYF.

CDR3 DNA: TGTGCCAGCAGTGAAGCGGCCAGGGGATCGTATCAGCCCCAGCATTTT. Its translation: CASSEAARGSYQPQHF. V usage is TRBV6-1 and J usage is TRBJ1-5, with TRBD1 as a possible D gene (6 bases). The germline CDR1 and CDR2 sequences are MNHNS and SASEGT. V was pared by 0 bases and J by 5 bases, with 14 bases between. CDR3 size: 16 residues.

The V gene is TRBV28, the J gene TRBJ2-7, with 9 bases fitting TRBD1. This CDR3 is 13 amino acids long. Germline CDR1 and CDR2: MDHEN and SYDVKM. V trimming: 7 bases; J trimming: 5 bases; junction bases outside the gene matches: 6. CDR3 nucleotides: TGTGCCAGCACACTACAGGGGGCAGACGAGCAGTACTTC. Its translation: CASTLQGADEQYF. The full variable domain, rest sourced from reference TRBV28 and TRBJ2-7, is DVKVTQSSRYLVKRTGEKVFLECVQDMDHENMFWYRQDPGLGLRLIYFSYDVKMKEKGDIPEGYSVSREKKERFSLILESASTNQTSMYLCASTLQGADEQYFGPGTRLTVT.

The CDR3 nucleotides are TGTGCCAGCAGATTACAGGGGGCGCTTGAAGAGACCCAGTACTTC. Its translation is CASRLQGALEETQYF. The V call is TRBV7-2, the J call TRBJ2-5; 9 bases fit TRBD1. The germline V gene has CDR1 SGHTA and CDR2 FQGNSA. There are 15 residues in the CDR3. The trim removed 6 bases at V and 3 bases at J, leaving 8 bases unmatched.

This chain links TRBV27 with TRBJ1-5; D ambiguous. V lost 8 bases and J lost 2, with 13 bases in between. The length of the CDR3 is 14 residues. Germline V gene sequence: CDR1 MNHEY, CDR2 SMNVEV (reference sequence). The CDR3 DNA reads TGTGCCAGCTCCGCATTGCCGGGCAATCAGCCCCAGCATTTT. It is translated as CASSALPGNQPQHF.

This clone was recorded once. This chain joins TRBV20-1 and TRBJ2-2; the D gene is possibly TRBD2 (6 bases). This CDR3 is built from 11 residues. V lost 6 bases and J 9 bases, leaving 11 bases between the germline ends. Germline CDR1 and CDR2: DFQATT and SNEGSKA (reference sequence). In nucleotides, the CDR3 is TGCAGTGCCGCGGGGCGAAGGGAGCTGTTTTTT. Translation: CSAAGRRELFF.

This sequence joins TRBV15 and TRBJ2-7, with TRBD2 as a possible D gene (6 bases). The V and J ends lost 1 base and 0 bases respectively, with 10 bases between them. The germline gives CDR1 LNHNV, CDR2 YYDKDF (reference sequence). The CDR3 is made up of 15 amino acids. CDR3 sequence: CATSRGASASYEQYF. The CDR3 bases are TGTGCCACCAGCAGAGGAGCTAGCGCCTCCTACGAGCAGTACTTC.

The chain uses TRBV19 and TRBJ1-1; D is perhaps TRBD1 (6 bases). CDR3 length equals 14 residues. Trimming cost V 7 bases and J 5 bases, with 17 bases left between them. Germline V lookup: CDR1 LNHDA, CDR2 SQIVND (reference sequence). The CDR3 loop is CASNQGGARTEAFF. CDR3 bases: TGTGCCAGTAACCAAGGGGGGGCGAGGACTGAAGCTTTCTTT.

The chain combines TRBV28 with TRBJ2-1, with D perhaps TRBD2 (5 bases). V dropped 5 bases and J dropped 9 bases, with 8 bases sitting between them. CDR3 size: 11 residues. Germline V gene data show CDR1 as MDHEN and CDR2 as SYDVKM. In DNA form, the CDR3 reads TGTGCCAGCAGTACGAGGGTTGAGCAGTTCTTC. Translating gives CASSTRVEQFF.

The CDR3 sequence: CASSLSQGTNEKLFF. CDR3 sequence (DNA): TGTGCCAGCAGCTTATCCCAGGGTACTAATGAAAAACTGTTTTTT. The rearrangement links TRBV7-2 to TRBJ1-4; TRBD1 is a possible D gene (5 bases). The CDR3 length is 15 residues. Germline CDR1 reads SGHTA; CDR2 reads FQGNSA. V lost 2 bases, J lost 2 bases, and 9 bases lay in between.

The chain has TRBV30 and TRBJ1-2; the D is unclear. The ends were cut back, 3 bases at V and 13 bases at J, with 15 bases in the middle. From germline, CDR1 is GTSNPN and CDR2 SVGIG (reference sequence). This CDR3 comprises 11 residues. CDR3 sequence reads: CAWSPREKGTF. The CDR3 DNA is TGTGCCTGGAGCCCCCGGGAGAAGGGCACCTTC.

This CDR3 reads CASTPGRLFYQPQHF. CDR3 DNA sequence: TGTGCCAGCACACCAGGGAGGTTATTTTATCAGCCCCAGCATTTT. The chain links TRBV28 to TRBJ1-5; weak D call: TRBD1 (5 bases). The CDR3 spans 15 residues. CDR1 is MDHEN and CDR2 is SYDVKM in the germline V gene. V shed 7 bases and J shed 5 bases, with 18 bases lying between them.

The CDR3 DNA reads as TGTGCCAGCTCACCACTCCCCGGGACTAGTCTTATCGATGAGCAGTTCTTC. Its translation is CASSPLPGTSLIDEQFF. The chain uses TRBV18 and TRBJ2-1; 8 positions agree with TRBD2. CDR3 length equals 17 residues. The ends lost 1 base at V and 8 bases at J; junction bases unmatched: 13. Germline CDR1 KGHSH, CDR2 LQKENI. Supplemented by reference TRBV18 and TRBJ2-1, the full variable domain reads NAGVMQNPRHLVRRRGQEARLRCSPMKGHSHVYWYRQLPEEGLKFMVYLQKENIIDESGMPKERFSAEFPKEGPSILRIQQVVRGDSAAYFCASSPLPGTSLIDEQFFGPGTRLTVL.

The chain has TRBV7-9 and TRBJ2-3; unclear D gene. The CDR3 runs 15 residues. V was shortened by 2 bases and J by 4 bases, with 13 bases between the two germline ends. CDR1 is SEHNR, CDR2 FQNEAQ, per germline (reference sequence). The CDR3 nucleotides are TGTGCCAGCAGCTTAATGGCCGTTGAATCAGATACGCAGTATTTT. Translation: CASSLMAVESDTQYF.

The chain combines TRBV5-6 with TRBJ2-7; 8 bases align to TRBD1. This CDR3 has 15 amino acids. Germline trimming cut 3 bases from V and 6 bases from J; bases unmatched to any gene: 11. Germline assignment: CDR1 SGHDT and CDR2 YYEEEE. CDR3 nucleotides: TGTGCCAGCAGCTGGGGACAGGTTGTAGTTTTCGAGCAGTACTTC. The encoded protein is CASSWGQVVVFEQYF.

This clone was seen once. The CDR3 ends on some other residue instead of the conserved phenylalanine or tryptophan, so this is likely a read error. The DNA is omitted, as the CDR3 cannot be located on it reliably, and the CDR3 follows TCRdb's listing. The chain is built from TRBV7-5 and TRBJ1-1; TRBD1 is the table's D call, not checked against the DNA. TRBV7-5 is a documented pseudogene. The CDR3 sequence runs 14 residues, both termini included. The CDR3: CVRSLGQGNTEAFS.

The chain couples TRBV28 to TRBJ2-7, with 7 bases aligning to TRBD1. J was trimmed by 3 bases and V by 5 bases; bases with no gene match: 4. The CDR3 loop spans 13 amino acids. Germline V gene sequence: CDR1 MDHEN, CDR2 SYDVKM. The CDR3 region is CASSPTGDYEQYF. For the CDR3, the DNA is TGTGCCAGCAGTCCAACAGGGGACTACGAGCAGTACTTC.

This clone showed up just once. The V and J genes are TRBV28 and TRBJ1-2, with 7 nucleotides matching TRBD1. CDR3 length: 16 amino acids. Trimming took 4 bases from V and 7 from J; bases not matched to a gene: 15. Germline V gives CDR1 MDHEN, CDR2 SYDVKM. The CDR3 bases are TGTGCCAGCAGTTCGCCCGGACAGGTTTTGTGGCTTGGCTACACCTTC. It translates to CASSSPGQVLWLGYTF.

The rearrangement links TRBV27 to TRBJ2-1; TRBD1 is a possible D gene (6 bases). Trimming took off 10 bases at V and 4 bases at J, with 11 bases between the two ends. Germline-derived CDR1 and CDR2 are MNHEY and SMNVEV (reference sequence). The CDR3 length is 12 residues. The CDR3 coding sequence is TGTGCCACCCGACAGGAGTACAATGAGCAGTTCTTC. Translating gives CATRQEYNEQFF.

This sequence joins TRBV6-5 and TRBJ2-2; weak D call: TRBD1 (6 bases). V shed 10 bases and J shed 4 bases, with 16 bases lying between them. The V gene's germline CDR1 is MNHEY and CDR2 SVGAGI. CDR3 length: 14 amino acids. CDR3 sequence reads: CAISQGRSTGELFF. The CDR3, as DNA: TGTGCCATCTCACAGGGTCGCAGCACCGGGGAGCTGTTTTTT.

About this clone itself: An end of the junction differs from the germline gene, which may be a read error. V and J are TRBV28 and TRBJ2-7; tentatively, D is TRBD2 (6 bases). The CDR3 loop spans 14 amino acids. The V gene's germline CDR1 is MDHEN and CDR2 SYDVKM. The CDR3 DNA reads as TGTGCCAGCAGGCCCCCTGGGGAGGTATTCGAGCAGTGCTTC. Translation: CASRPPGEVFEQCF. The entire variable domain, with the rest obtained from reference TRBV28 and TRBJ2-7, is as follows: DVKVTQSSRYLVKRTGEKVFLECVQDMDHENMFWYRQDPGLGLRLIYFSYDVKMKEKGDIPEGYSVSREKKERFSLILESASTNQTSMYLCASRPPGEVFEQCFGPGTRLTVT.

The chain links TRBV7-9 to TRBJ2-7; TRBD1 aligns across 10 bases. J was trimmed by 6 bases and V by 1 base; bases with no gene match: 9. The CDR3 spans 16 residues. Per the germline V gene, CDR1 is SEHNR and CDR2 is FQNEAQ (reference sequence). This CDR3 is CASSLVQSTGGIEQYF. For the CDR3, the DNA is TGTGCCAGCAGCTTAGTTCAGTCGACAGGGGGCATCGAGCAGTACTTC.

V gene TRBV19 combines with J gene TRBJ1-5, with 8 bases fitting TRBD1. In germline, CDR1 is LNHDA, CDR2 SQIVND (reference sequence). This CDR3 comprises 17 residues. The V and J ends lost 7 bases and 11 bases, in that order; junction bases with no gene match: 22. Here the CDR3 reads CASTINPRDRLGGAQHF. The CDR3 DNA reads as TGTGCCAGTACCATTAACCCCCGGGACAGGTTGGGAGGGGCCCAGCATTTT.

The chain joins TRBV11-2 to TRBJ1-1; D gene ambiguous. Between the trimmed V and J ends, which lost 10 bases and 2 bases, there was a span of 11 bases. Germline CDR1 and CDR2: SGHAT and FQNNGV. The CDR3 covers 12 residues. The CDR3 is CATPTVNTEAFF. The CDR3 DNA follows: TGTGCCACCCCCACAGTTAACACTGAAGCTTTCTTT.

This chain links TRBV5-1 with TRBJ2-3; 14 nucleotides align to TRBD2. There are 15 residues in the CDR3. V was clipped by 7 bases and J by 4 bases; unmatched bases: 5. In germline, CDR1 is SGHRS, CDR2 YFSETQ. The CDR3 nucleotides are TGCGCCAGCCGACTAGCGGGGGGGCGGGCAGATACGCAGTATTTT. It specifies CASRLAGGRADTQYF.

V is TRBV6-6 and J is TRBJ1-5; D gene ambiguous. The CDR3 loop spans 15 amino acids. V gave up 7 bases and J gave up 0 bases, with 13 bases separating them. Germline V CDR1 and CDR2: MNHNY, SVGAGI (reference sequence). The CDR3 region has the DNA TGTGCCAGCATTCTGGGAGGGAATAGCAATCAGCCCCAGCATTTT. Protein product: CASILGGNSNQPQHF.

The V call is TRBV28, the J call TRBJ1-1, with a tentative D call TRBD1 (6 bases). The CDR3 totals 14 residues. Trimming took off 5 bases at V and 12 bases at J, with 22 bases between the two ends. The germline V gene encodes CDR1 MDHEN and CDR2 SYDVKM. Here the CDR3 DNA reads TGTGCCAGCAGTGTTAAAGGGGGGGACCCAGGGACTTTCTTT. This encodes CASSVKGGDPGTFF.